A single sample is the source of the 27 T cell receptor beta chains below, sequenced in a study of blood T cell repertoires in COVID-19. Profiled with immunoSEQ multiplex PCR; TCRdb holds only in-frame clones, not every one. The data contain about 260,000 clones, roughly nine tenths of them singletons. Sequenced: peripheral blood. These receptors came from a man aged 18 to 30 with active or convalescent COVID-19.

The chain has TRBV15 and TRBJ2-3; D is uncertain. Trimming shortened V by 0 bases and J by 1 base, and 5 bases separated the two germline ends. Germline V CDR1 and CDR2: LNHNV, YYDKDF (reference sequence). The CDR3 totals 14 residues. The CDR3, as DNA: TGTGCCACCAGCAGAGATCCAGGCACAGATACGCAGTATTTT. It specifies CATSRDPGTDTQYF. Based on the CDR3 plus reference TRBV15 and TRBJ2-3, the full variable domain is DAMVIQNPRYQVTQFGKPVTLSCSQTLNHNVMYWYQQKSSQAPKLLFHYYDKDFNNEADTPDNFQSRRPNTSFCFLDIRSPGLGDTAMYLCATSRDPGTDTQYFGPGTRLTVL.

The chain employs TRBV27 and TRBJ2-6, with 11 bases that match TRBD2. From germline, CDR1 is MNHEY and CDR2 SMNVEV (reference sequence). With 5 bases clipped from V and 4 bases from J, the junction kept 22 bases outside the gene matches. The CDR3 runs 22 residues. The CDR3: CASSAGTPRDASGRRGANVLTF. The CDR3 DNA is TGTGCCAGCAGTGCCGGGACCCCCCGGGACGCTAGCGGGAGGCGAGGGGCCAACGTCCTGACTTTC.

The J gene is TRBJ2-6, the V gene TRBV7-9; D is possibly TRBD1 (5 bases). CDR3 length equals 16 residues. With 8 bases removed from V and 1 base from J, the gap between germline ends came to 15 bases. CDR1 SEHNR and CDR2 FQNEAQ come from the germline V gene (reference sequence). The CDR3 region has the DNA TGTGCCAGCGGAACAGGCCCTACTTCTGGGGCCAACGTCCTGACTTTC. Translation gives CASGTGPTSGANVLTF.

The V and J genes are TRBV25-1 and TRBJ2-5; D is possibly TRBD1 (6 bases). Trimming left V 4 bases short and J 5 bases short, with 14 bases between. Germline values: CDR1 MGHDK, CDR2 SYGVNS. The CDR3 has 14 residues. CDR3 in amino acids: CASSVQGFGETQYF. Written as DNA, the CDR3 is TGTGCCAGCAGTGTACAGGGCTTTGGGGAGACCCAGTACTTC.

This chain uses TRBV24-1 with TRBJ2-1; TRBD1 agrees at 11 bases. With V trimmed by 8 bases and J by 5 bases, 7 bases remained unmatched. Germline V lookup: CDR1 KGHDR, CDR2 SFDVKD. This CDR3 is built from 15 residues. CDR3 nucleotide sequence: TGTGCCACCACCGGGAGGGACAGGGGGGACAATGAGCAGTTCTTC. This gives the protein CATTGRDRGDNEQFF.

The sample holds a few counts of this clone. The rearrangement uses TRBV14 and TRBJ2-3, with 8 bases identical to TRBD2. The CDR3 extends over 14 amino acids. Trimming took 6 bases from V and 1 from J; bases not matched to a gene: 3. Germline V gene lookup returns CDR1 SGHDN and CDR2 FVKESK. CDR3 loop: CASRRAGGTDTQYF. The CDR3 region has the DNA TGTGCCAGCAGAAGAGCGGGGGGCACAGATACGCAGTATTTT.

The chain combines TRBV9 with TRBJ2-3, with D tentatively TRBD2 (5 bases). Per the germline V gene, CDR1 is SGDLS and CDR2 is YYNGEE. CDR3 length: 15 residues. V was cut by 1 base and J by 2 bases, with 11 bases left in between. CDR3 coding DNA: TGTGCCAGCAGCGTACGCGGGCAACCCACAGATACGCAGTATTTT. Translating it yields CASSVRGQPTDTQYF.

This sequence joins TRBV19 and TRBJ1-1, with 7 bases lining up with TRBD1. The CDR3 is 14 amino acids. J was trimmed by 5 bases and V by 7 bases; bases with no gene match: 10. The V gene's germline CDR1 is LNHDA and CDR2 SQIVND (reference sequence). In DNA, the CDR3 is TGTGCCAGTACTACTCAGGGGGACGGTACTGAAGCTTTCTTT. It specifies CASTTQGDGTEAFF.

The CDR3 loop reads CAWSAGQGWYEQYF. The DNA for the CDR3 is TGTGCCTGGAGTGCGGGACAGGGGTGGTACGAGCAGTACTTC. J is TRBJ2-7 and V is TRBV30; 10 bases map to TRBD1. Trimming removed 1 base from V and 4 bases from J; junction bases left unmatched: 4. CDR1 is GTSNPN, CDR2 SVGIG, per germline (reference sequence). This CDR3 contains 14 residues.

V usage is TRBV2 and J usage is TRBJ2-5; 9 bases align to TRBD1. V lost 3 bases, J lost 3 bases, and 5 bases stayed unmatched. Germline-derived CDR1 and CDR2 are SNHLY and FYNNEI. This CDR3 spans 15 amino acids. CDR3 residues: CASSDGTGHKETQYF. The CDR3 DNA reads TGTGCCAGCAGTGACGGGACAGGGCATAAAGAGACCCAGTACTTC.

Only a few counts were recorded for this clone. The CDR3 region is CASCQDIREKLFF. CDR3 bases: TGTGCCAGTTGTCAAGACATCCGCGAAAAACTGTTTTTT. The chain carries TRBV19 and TRBJ1-4; D gene uncertain. Germline CDR1 and CDR2: LNHDA and SQIVND (reference sequence). V shed 8 bases and J shed 8 bases, with 15 bases lying between them. The CDR3 consists of 13 residues.

CDR3 in DNA: TGTGCCAGCACCCAAGTGGGCTCCGGGGAGCTGTTTTTT. Its protein product is CASTQVGSGELFF. The rearrangement links TRBV11-3 to TRBJ2-2; no firm D call. The V end lost 7 bases, the J end lost 6 bases, and 12 bases lay between the germline ends. The germline V gene encodes CDR1 SGHNT and CDR2 YENEEA. The CDR3 loop spans 13 amino acids.

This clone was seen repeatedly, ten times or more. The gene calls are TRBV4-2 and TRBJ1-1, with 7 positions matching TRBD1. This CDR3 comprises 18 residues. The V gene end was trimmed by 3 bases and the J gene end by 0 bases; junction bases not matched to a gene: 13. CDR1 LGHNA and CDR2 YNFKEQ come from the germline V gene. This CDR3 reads CASSQATGAGMMNTEAFF. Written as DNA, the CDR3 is TGTGCCAGCAGCCAGGCAACAGGGGCGGGGATGATGAACACTGAAGCTTTCTTT.

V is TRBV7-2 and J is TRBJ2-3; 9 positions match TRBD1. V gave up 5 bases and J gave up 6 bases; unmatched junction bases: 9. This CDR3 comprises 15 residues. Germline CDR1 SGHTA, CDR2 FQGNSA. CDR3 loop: CASSQTGGAFDTQYF. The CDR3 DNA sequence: TGTGCCAGCAGCCAGACAGGGGGAGCATTTGATACGCAGTATTTT.

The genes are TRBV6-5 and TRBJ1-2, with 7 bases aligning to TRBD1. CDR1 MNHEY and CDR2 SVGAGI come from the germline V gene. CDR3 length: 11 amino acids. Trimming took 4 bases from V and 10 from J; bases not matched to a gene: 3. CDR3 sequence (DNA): TGTGCCAGCAGTTTTGGACAGGCCTACACCTTC. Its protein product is CASSFGQAYTF.

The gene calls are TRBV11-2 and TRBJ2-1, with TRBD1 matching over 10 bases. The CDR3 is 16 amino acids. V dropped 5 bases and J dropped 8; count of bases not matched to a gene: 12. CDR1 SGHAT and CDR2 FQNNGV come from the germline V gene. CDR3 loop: CASSASPGQGIDEQFF. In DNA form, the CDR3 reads TGTGCCAGCAGCGCGAGTCCGGGACAGGGGATCGATGAGCAGTTCTTC.

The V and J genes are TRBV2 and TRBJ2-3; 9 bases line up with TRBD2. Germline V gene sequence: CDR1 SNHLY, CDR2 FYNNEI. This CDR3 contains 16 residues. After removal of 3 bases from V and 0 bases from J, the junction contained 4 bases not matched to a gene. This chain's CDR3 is CASSDPLAGSTDTQYF. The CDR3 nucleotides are TGTGCCAGCAGTGATCCTCTAGCGGGGAGCACAGATACGCAGTATTTT.

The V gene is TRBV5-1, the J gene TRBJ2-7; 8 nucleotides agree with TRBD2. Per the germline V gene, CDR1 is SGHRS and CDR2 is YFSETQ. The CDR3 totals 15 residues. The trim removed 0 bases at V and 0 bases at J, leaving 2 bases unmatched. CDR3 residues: CASSLAGGGSYEQYF. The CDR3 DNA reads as TGCGCCAGCAGCTTGGCCGGGGGGGGCTCCTACGAGCAGTACTTC.

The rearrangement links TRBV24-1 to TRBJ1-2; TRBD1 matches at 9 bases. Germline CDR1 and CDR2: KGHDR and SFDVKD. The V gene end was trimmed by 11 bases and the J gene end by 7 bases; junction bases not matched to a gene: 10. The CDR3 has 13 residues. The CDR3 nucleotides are TGTGCCATCTGGCCGGGACAGGGATTTGGCTACACCTTC. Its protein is CAIWPGQGFGYTF.

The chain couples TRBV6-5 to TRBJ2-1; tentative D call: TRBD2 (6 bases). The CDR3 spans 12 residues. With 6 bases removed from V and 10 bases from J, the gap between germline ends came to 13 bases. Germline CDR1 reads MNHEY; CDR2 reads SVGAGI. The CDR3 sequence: CASRTTGGEQFF. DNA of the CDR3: TGTGCCAGCAGGACAACTGGGGGGGAGCAGTTCTTC.

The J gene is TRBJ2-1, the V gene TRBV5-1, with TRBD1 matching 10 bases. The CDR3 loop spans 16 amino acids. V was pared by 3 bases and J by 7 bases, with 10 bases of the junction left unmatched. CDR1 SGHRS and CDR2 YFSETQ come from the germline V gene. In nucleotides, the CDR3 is TGCGCCAGCAGCTCCAGTCCCGGGACAGGGGTAAATGAGCAGTTCTTC. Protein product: CASSSSPGTGVNEQFF.

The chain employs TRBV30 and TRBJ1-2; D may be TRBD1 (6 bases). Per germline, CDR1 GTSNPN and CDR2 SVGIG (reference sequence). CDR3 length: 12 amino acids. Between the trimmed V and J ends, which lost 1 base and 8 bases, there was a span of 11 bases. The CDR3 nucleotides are TGTGCCTGGAGTGAGGGGACACACGGCTACACCTTC. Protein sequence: CAWSEGTHGYTF. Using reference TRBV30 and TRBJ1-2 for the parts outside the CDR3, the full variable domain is SQTIHQWPATLVQPVGSPLSLECTVEGTSNPNLYWYRQAAGRGLQLLFYSVGIGQISSEVPQNLSASRPQDRQFILSSKKLLLSDSGFYLCAWSEGTHGYTFGSGTRLTVV.

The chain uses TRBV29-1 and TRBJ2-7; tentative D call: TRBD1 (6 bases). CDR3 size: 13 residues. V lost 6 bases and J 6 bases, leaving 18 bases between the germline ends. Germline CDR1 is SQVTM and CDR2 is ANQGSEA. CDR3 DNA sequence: TGCAGCGTCGTAGGGGGACCTGGCCCCGAGCAGTACTTC. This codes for CSVVGGPGPEQYF.

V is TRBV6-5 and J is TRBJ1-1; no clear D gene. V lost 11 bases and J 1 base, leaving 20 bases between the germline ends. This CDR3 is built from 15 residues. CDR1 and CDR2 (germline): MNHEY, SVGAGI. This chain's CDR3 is CAARRGAPPNTEAFF. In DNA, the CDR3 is TGTGCCGCCCGTCGGGGAGCCCCTCCGAACACTGAAGCTTTCTTT.

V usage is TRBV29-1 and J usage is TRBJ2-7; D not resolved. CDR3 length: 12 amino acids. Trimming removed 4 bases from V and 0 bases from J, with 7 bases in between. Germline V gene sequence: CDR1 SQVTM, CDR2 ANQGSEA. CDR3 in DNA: TGCAGCGTTGTCGGTAACTCCTACGAGCAGTACTTC. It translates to CSVVGNSYEQYF.

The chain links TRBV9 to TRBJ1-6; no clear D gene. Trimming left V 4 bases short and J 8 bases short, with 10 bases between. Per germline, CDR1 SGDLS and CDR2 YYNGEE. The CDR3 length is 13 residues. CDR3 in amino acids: CASSFGRDSPLHF. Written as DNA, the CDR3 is TGTGCCAGCAGCTTTGGGAGGGATTCACCCCTCCACTTT.

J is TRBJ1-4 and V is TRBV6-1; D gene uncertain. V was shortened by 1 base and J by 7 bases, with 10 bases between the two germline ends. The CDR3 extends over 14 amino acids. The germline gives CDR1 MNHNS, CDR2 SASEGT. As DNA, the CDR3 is TGTGCCAGCAGTGAAGGAGTGATCGGTGAAAAACTGTTTTTT. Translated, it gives CASSEGVIGEKLFF.